A single sample gave rise to the 17 T cell receptor beta chains below, sequenced in a study of radiotherapy plus CTLA-4 blockade in lung cancer. The repertoire was sequenced with immunoSEQ multiplex PCR; TCRdb's copy has only in-frame clones and lacks some. The sample holds about 98,000 clones, about 90% seen once. This sample comprised peripheral blood, obtained from a patient treated with radiotherapy plus ipilimumab. These receptors came from a human donor with non-small cell lung cancer that progressed on radiotherapy plus ipilimumab.

The chain couples TRBV19 to TRBJ1-5; 8 bases are shared with TRBD1. CDR1 is LNHDA and CDR2 is SQIVND in the germline V gene (reference sequence). CDR3 length: 16 residues. After removal of 4 bases from V and 6 bases from J, the junction contained 11 bases not matched to a gene. The CDR3 is CASSNWQGAVGQPQHF. CDR3 coding DNA: TGTGCCAGTAGTAATTGGCAGGGGGCGGTGGGTCAGCCCCAGCATTTT.

The V call is TRBV27, the J call TRBJ1-4; TRBD1 agrees at 7 bases. Germline lookup yields CDR1 MNHEY and CDR2 SMNVEV (reference sequence). The CDR3 totals 15 residues. The V gene end was trimmed by 5 bases and the J gene end by 7 bases; junction bases not matched to a gene: 10. CDR3 nucleotides: TGTGCCAGCAGTACCAGGGGGATTATAGGTGAAAAACTGTTTTTT. This gives the protein CASSTRGIIGEKLFF.

The chain recombines TRBV27 with TRBJ2-3, with 10 bases lining up with TRBD2. V shed 2 bases and J 4 bases; nucleotides not matched to a gene: 9. CDR3 length: 17 amino acids. Germline CDR1 and CDR2: MNHEY and SMNVEV (reference sequence). The CDR3 sequence: CASSLSGRAALADTQYF. The CDR3 coding sequence is TGTGCCAGCAGTTTAAGCGGGAGGGCCGCTTTGGCAGATACGCAGTATTTT.

The rearrangement joins TRBV11-2 to TRBJ2-7; D is unclear. This CDR3 has 14 residues. V was trimmed by 5 bases and J by 1 base, leaving 12 bases between them. Germline lookup yields CDR1 SGHAT and CDR2 FQNNGV. CDR3 bases: TGTGCCAGCAGCACCTCCGTGGTTTCCTACGAGCAGTACTTC. It is translated as CASSTSVVSYEQYF.

The V and J genes are TRBV19 and TRBJ2-1; D possibly matches TRBD1 or TRBD2 (7 bases each). The CDR3 is 14 residues long. Germline CDR1 and CDR2: LNHDA and SQIVND (reference sequence). Trimming took 1 base from V and 6 from J, leaving 10 bases between them. The CDR3 sequence: CASSIARGGNEQFF. The DNA for the CDR3 is TGTGCCAGTAGTATAGCCAGGGGGGGCAATGAGCAGTTCTTC.

Regarding this clone: The same CDR3 can be traced to other DNA sequences in this sample. This sequence joins TRBV18 and TRBJ2-3; 8 bases map to TRBD1. Germline assignment: CDR1 KGHSH and CDR2 LQKENI. This CDR3 spans 15 amino acids. J lost 2 bases, V lost 1 base, and 2 bases had no gene match. The CDR3 reads CASSPRTGNTDTQYF. The CDR3 DNA sequence: TGTGCCAGCTCACCACGGACAGGGAACACAGATACGCAGTATTTT. Together with reference TRBV18 and TRBJ2-3, the CDR3 gives the full variable domain: NAGVMQNPRHLVRRRGQEARLRCSPMKGHSHVYWYRQLPEEGLKFMVYLQKENIIDESGMPKERFSAEFPKEGPSILRIQQVVRGDSAAYFCASSPRTGNTDTQYFGPGTRLTVL.

The V gene is TRBV11-3, the J gene TRBJ1-4; D gene uncertain. From germline, CDR1 is SGHNT and CDR2 YENEEA. CDR3 length equals 15 residues. V was pared by 5 bases and J by 0 bases, with 10 bases between. The DNA for the CDR3 is TGTGCCAGCAGCCCCCGGATGGCAACTAATGAAAAACTGTTTTTT. It translates to CASSPRMATNEKLFF.

The chain employs TRBV28 and TRBJ2-4; D not certain. CDR3 size: 15 residues. V lost 4 bases, J lost 0 bases, and 10 bases lay in between. Germline loops: CDR1 MDHEN, CDR2 SYDVKM. The CDR3 DNA reads as TGTGCCAGCAGTTATGTTGGTATAGCCAAAAACATTCAGTACTTC. Protein sequence: CASSYVGIAKNIQYF. Complete variable domain (other parts from reference TRBV28 and TRBJ2-4): DVKVTQSSRYLVKRTGEKVFLECVQDMDHENMFWYRQDPGLGLRLIYFSYDVKMKEKGDIPEGYSVSREKKERFSLILESASTNQTSMYLCASSYVGIAKNIQYFGAGTRLSVL.

This clone was observed once. The rearrangement uses TRBV2 and TRBJ2-1, with a possible D match to TRBD2 (7 bases). Germline CDR1 and CDR2: SNHLY and FYNNEI. V was cut by 6 bases and J by 6 bases, with 21 bases left in between. The CDR3 spans 16 residues. CDR3 DNA: TGTGCCAGCAGCCCGACGGGGGCGGGAGTGGTCAATGAGCAGTTCTTC. It translates to CASSPTGAGVVNEQFF.

In DNA, the CDR3 is TGTGCCAGCAGCCCCGTAGCGGGATCGCTCAATGAGCAGTTCTTC. This translates into CASSPVAGSLNEQFF. The V and J genes are TRBV7-3 and TRBJ2-1; 8 bases are a match to TRBD2. The trim removed 5 bases at V and 6 bases at J, leaving 9 bases unmatched. Germline CDR1 and CDR2: SGHTA and FQGTGA. This CDR3 comprises 15 residues.

The chain employs TRBV5-4 and TRBJ2-3; no reliable D call. The germline CDR1 and CDR2 sequences are SGHNT and YYREEE (reference sequence). This CDR3 is built from 12 residues. Trimming cost V 5 bases and J 6 bases, with 10 bases left between them. CDR3 sequence reads: CASSFGRDTQYF. The CDR3 region has the DNA TGTGCCAGCAGTTTCGGGCGGGATACGCAGTATTTT.

The chain carries TRBV5-6 and TRBJ2-2, with 12 bases lining up with TRBD2. CDR1 is SGHDT and CDR2 is YYEEEE in the germline V gene. The CDR3 runs 17 residues. Germline trimming cut 2 bases from V and 7 bases from J; bases unmatched to any gene: 9. CDR3 DNA: TGTGCCAGCAGCTTCAGGTCTAGCGGGAGGGCGAGCGGGGAGCTGTTTTTT. Translating it yields CASSFRSSGRASGELFF.

This chain connects TRBV5-6 to TRBJ2-3; D perhaps matches TRBD1 (6 bases). V dropped 4 bases and J dropped 2 bases, with 17 bases sitting between them. Per germline, CDR1 SGHDT and CDR2 YYEEEE. The CDR3 is 16 residues long. The chain's CDR3 is CASSPDSLSITDTQYF. The CDR3 DNA is TGTGCCAGCAGCCCGGACAGCCTCTCTATCACAGATACGCAGTATTTT.

The rearrangement joins TRBV19 to TRBJ1-1; D is undetermined. Trimming pared 4 bases from V and 0 bases from J, leaving 15 bases between. From germline, CDR1 is LNHDA and CDR2 SQIVND (reference sequence). CDR3 length equals 16 residues. For the CDR3, the DNA is TGTGCCAGTAGTAACGCGCGGAACCCCATGAACACTGAAGCTTTCTTT. This gives the protein CASSNARNPMNTEAFF.

The chain couples TRBV11-2 to TRBJ2-7; weak D call: TRBD1 (6 bases). Trimming shortened V by 5 bases and J by 4 bases, and 21 bases separated the two germline ends. The CDR3 sequence is 16 residues long. Germline V CDR1 and CDR2: SGHAT, FQNNGV. CDR3 DNA sequence: TGTGCCAGCAGCCCCCGTGGGTCAGGACAGCCTTACGAGCAGTACTTC. Its translation is CASSPRGSGQPYEQYF.

This clone has only a few counts. The CDR3 region has the DNA TGTGCCAGCAAGAAGGAGCGCCAGAACTACGAGCAGTACTTC. It is translated as CASKKERQNYEQYF. The gene calls are TRBV27 and TRBJ2-7; D gene uncertain. V lost 7 bases, J lost 3 bases, and 16 bases lay in between. From germline, CDR1 is MNHEY and CDR2 SMNVEV (reference sequence). CDR3 length: 14 amino acids.

This clone was seen once. The CDR3 DNA sequence: TGTGCCAGCAGTGCCGCCTTTGGCGGGGAGCTGTTTTTT. This encodes CASSAAFGGELFF. The gene calls are TRBV2 and TRBJ2-2; D is unclear. Trimming took 4 bases from V and 7 from J, leaving 10 bases between them. Germline V gene data show CDR1 as SNHLY and CDR2 as FYNNEI. The CDR3 is made up of 13 amino acids.